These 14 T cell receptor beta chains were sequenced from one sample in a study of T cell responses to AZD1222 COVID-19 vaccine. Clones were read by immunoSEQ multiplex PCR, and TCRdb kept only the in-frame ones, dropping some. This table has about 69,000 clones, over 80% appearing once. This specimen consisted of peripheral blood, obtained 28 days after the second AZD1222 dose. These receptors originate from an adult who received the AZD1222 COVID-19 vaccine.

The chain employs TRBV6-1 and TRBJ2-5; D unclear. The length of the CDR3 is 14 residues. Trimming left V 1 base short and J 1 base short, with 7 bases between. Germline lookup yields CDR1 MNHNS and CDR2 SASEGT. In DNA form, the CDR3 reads TGTGCCAGCAGTGAAGGGCCGTCCCAAGAGACCCAGTACTTC. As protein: CASSEGPSQETQYF.

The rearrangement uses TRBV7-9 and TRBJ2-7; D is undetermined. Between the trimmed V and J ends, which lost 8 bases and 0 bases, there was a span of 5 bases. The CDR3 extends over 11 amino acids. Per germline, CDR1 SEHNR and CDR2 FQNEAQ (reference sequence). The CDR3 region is CASADSYEQYF. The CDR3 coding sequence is TGTGCCAGCGCAGACTCCTACGAGCAGTACTTC.

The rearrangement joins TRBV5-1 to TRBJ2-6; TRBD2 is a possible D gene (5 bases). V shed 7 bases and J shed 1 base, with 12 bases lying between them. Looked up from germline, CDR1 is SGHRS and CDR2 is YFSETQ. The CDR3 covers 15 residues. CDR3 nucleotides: TGCGCCAGCGGAACCTCGGGGTCTGGGGCCAACGTCCTGACTTTC. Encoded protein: CASGTSGSGANVLTF.

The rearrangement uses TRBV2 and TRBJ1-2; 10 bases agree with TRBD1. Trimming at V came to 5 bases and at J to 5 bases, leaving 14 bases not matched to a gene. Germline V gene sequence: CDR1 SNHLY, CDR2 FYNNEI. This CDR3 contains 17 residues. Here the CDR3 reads CASSFYRGQGILYGYTF. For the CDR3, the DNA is TGTGCCAGCAGTTTTTATAGGGGACAGGGGATCCTATATGGCTACACCTTC. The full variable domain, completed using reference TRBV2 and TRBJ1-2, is EPEVTQTPSHQVTQMGQEVILRCVPISNHLYFYWYRQILGQKVEFLVSFYNNEISEKSEIFDDQFSVERPDGSNFTLKIRSTKLEDSAMYFCASSFYRGQGILYGYTFGSGTRLTVV.

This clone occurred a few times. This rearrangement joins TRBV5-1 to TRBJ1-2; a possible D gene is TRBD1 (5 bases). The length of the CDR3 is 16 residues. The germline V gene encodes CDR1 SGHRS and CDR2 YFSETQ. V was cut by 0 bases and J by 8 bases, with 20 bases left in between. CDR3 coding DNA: TGCGCCAGCAGCTTGGCCAAAGGGGTAGACTTGAGGGGCTACACCTTC. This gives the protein CASSLAKGVDLRGYTF.

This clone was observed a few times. This CDR3 reads CASSPGGSHGYTF. CDR3 coding DNA: TGTGCCAGCAGTCCGGGAGGGAGCCATGGCTACACCTTC. The V and J genes are TRBV6-5 and TRBJ1-2; D remains ambiguous. Trimming stripped 5 bases from V and 6 bases from J, with 13 bases between. Germline V gene data show CDR1 as MNHEY and CDR2 as SVGAGI. The CDR3 runs 13 residues.

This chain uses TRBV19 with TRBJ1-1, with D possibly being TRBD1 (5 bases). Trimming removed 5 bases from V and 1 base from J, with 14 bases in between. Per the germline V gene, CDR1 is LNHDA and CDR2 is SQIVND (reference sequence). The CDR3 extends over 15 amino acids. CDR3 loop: CASSPQSQGNTEAFF. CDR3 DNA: TGTGCCAGTAGTCCACAGTCGCAGGGGAACACTGAAGCTTTCTTT.

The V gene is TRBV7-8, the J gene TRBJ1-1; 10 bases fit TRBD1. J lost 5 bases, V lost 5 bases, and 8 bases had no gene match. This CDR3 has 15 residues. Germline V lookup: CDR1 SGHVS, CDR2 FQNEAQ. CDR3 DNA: TGTGCCAGCAGCCCTACCGGACAGGGGGGGACTGAAGCTTTCTTT. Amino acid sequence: CASSPTGQGGTEAFF.

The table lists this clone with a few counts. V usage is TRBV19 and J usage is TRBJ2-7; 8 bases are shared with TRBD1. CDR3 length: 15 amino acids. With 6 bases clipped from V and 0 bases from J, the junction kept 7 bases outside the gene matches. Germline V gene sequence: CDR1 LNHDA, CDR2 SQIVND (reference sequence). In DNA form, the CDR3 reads TGTGCCAGTAGAGCTGGGACAGGCAGCTCCTACGAGCAGTACTTC. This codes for CASRAGTGSSYEQYF.

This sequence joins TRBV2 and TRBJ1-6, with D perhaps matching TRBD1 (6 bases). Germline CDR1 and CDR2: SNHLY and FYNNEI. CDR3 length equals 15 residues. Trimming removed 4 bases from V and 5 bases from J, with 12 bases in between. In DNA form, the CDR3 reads TGTGCCAGCAGTGCCCAGACAGGAGATAATTCACCCCTCCACTTT. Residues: CASSAQTGDNSPLHF.

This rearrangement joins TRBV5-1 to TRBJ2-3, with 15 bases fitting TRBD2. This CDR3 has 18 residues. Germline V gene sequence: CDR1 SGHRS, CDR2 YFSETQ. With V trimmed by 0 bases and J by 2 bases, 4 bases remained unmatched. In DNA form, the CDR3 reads TGCGCCAGCAGCTTGGCCGGGACTAGCGGGGGGATCACAGATACGCAGTATTTT. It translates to CASSLAGTSGGITDTQYF.

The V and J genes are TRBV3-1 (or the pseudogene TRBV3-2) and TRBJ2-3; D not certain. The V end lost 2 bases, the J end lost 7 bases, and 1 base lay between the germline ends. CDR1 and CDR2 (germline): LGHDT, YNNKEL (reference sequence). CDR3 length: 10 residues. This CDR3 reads CASSQHTQYF. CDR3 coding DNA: TGTGCCAGCAGCCAACATACGCAGTATTTT.

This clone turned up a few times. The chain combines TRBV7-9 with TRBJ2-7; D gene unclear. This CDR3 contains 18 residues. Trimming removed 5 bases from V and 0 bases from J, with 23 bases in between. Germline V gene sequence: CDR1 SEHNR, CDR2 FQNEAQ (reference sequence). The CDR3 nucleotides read TGTGCCAGCAGCCTACGGCTTGATGGGTCTACGAGCTCCTACGAGCAGTACTTC. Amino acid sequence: CASSLRLDGSTSSYEQYF.

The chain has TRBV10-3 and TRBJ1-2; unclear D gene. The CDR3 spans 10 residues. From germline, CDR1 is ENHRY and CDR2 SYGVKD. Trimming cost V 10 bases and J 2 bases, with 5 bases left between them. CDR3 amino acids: CATQNYGYTF. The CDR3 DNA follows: TGTGCCACGCAAAACTATGGCTACACCTTC.